This TCR beta chain is drawn from a study of blood T cell repertoires in COVID-19. Study background: COVID-19 samples collected from the United States, Italy and Spain covered acute and convalescent phases. The analysed material was cDNA or gDNA that came from T cells, B-cell-depleted T cells, or PBMCs.

Authors' data handling: Quantification of nucleated cells was approximated via reference gene primer amplification. This table comes from immunoSEQ multiplex PCR, and its TCRdb copy is limited to in-frame clones, with some not included. That table supplies the V and J calls and clone size; D and trimming were determined from the DNA. The table lists around 270,000 clones, around 82% of them singletons. CDR3 length equals 12 residues. V lost 10 bases and J lost 7, with 13 bases in between. Material: peripheral blood. The TCR originated in a human donor with COVID-19, enrolled during active disease. The donor label of this sample is uncertain. V and J are TRBV12-3 or TRBV12-4 and TRBJ2-2, with TRBD1 as a possible D gene (6 bases). DNA of the CDR3: TGTGCCATCACAGGGAAGAGCGGGGAGCTGTTTTTT. Translated: CAITGKSGELFF.